What follows are 18 T cell receptor beta chains derived from one specimen sequenced in a study of T cells in Graves' hyperthyroidism and ophthalmopathy (dated by TCRdb to the late 2010s). The receptor library was made with multiplex PCR. The instrument was an Illumina HiSeq 2000. The TCR beta CDR3 regions were amplified from the RNA transcripts. The TCR CDR3 was subjected to a first round of RT-PCR using the HTBI primer set and the Qiagen OneStep RT-PCR kit. TCRdb reran the public reads through fastp at Q25 and MiXCR, keeping productive beta chains. Each entry merges the rows of one CDR3 protein and shows their most common DNA and genes. This sample gives around 300,000 distinct CDR3 sequences in total; less than 30% of them show up just once. About 30% of the sample is held by the ten biggest clonotypes. The specimen was blood. The receptors shown here come from a man in his forties or fifties with Graves' hyperthyroidism that later progressed to Graves' ophthalmopathy.

Many counts were recorded for this clonotype. The chain has TRBV11-2 and TRBJ1-2, with 7 bases that match TRBD1. The CDR3 totals 14 residues. J gave up 2 bases and V 5 bases, and 5 bases lay outside the gene matches. CDR1 SGHAT and CDR2 FQNNGV come from the germline V gene. CDR3 sequence reads: CASSPSTGNYGYTF. The CDR3 DNA is TGTGCCAGCAGCCCTTCGACAGGGAACTATGGCTACACCTTC.

This clonotype showed up many times. This sequence joins TRBV29-1 and TRBJ2-7; TRBD1 aligns across 8 bases. Germline V gene lookup returns CDR1 SQVTM and CDR2 ANQGSEA. This CDR3 contains 13 residues. The trim removed 6 bases at V and 1 base at J, leaving 5 bases unmatched. The CDR3 here is CSVSGQASYEQYF. CDR3 nucleotides: TGCAGCGTATCGGGACAGGCTTCCTACGAGCAGTACTTC.

This clonotype has just one count. The rearrangement uses TRBV29-1 and TRBJ2-6; D unresolved. Trimming removed 5 bases at V and 0 bases at J, with 14 bases between. Germline-derived CDR1 and CDR2 are SQVTM and ANQGSEA. There are 16 residues in the CDR3. The CDR3, as DNA: TGCAGCGTTACAGACGAACAAAGCTCTGGGGCCAACGTCCTGACTTTC. Its translation is CSVTDEQSSGANVLTF.

The V gene is TRBV2, the J gene TRBJ1-1, with unresolved D. CDR3 length equals 11 residues. Germline-derived CDR1 and CDR2 are SNHLY and FYNNEI. Trimming left V 11 bases short and J 4 bases short, with 11 bases between. The CDR3 protein is CARVPGTEAFF. The CDR3 bases are TGTGCCCGCGTCCCAGGCACTGAAGCTTTCTTT.

V gene TRBV5-1 combines with J gene TRBJ1-1; the D gene is possibly TRBD1 (5 bases). V lost 0 bases and J lost 7, with 13 bases in between. The CDR3 has 14 amino acids. Germline V gene data show CDR1 as SGHRS and CDR2 as YFSETQ. As DNA, the CDR3 is TGCGCCAGCAGCTTGGTGGGGGAGAGCAGTGAAGCTTTCTTT. This gives the protein CASSLVGESSEAFF. Full variable domain (outside the CDR3, taken from reference TRBV5-1 and TRBJ1-1): KAGVTQTPRYLIKTRGQQVTLSCSPISGHRSVSWYQQTPGQGLQFLFEYFSETQRNKGNFPGRFSGRQFSNSRSEMNVSTLELGDSALYLCASSLVGESSEAFFGQGTRLTVV.

This clonotype was recorded at least ten times. This chain joins TRBV5-1 and TRBJ1-2; the D is unclear. The CDR3 spans 13 residues. Trimming took 4 bases from V and 0 from J, leaving 7 bases between them. CDR1 is SGHRS and CDR2 is YFSETQ in the germline V gene. The CDR3 DNA reads TGCGCCAGCAGCCCGACAACTAACTATGGCTACACCTTC. This translates into CASSPTTNYGYTF. Based on the CDR3 plus reference TRBV5-1 and TRBJ1-2, the full variable domain is KAGVTQTPRYLIKTRGQQVTLSCSPISGHRSVSWYQQTPGQGLQFLFEYFSETQRNKGNFPGRFSGRQFSNSRSEMNVSTLELGDSALYLCASSPTTNYGYTFGSGTRLTVV.

This clonotype was picked up many times. V gene TRBV6-2 or TRBV6-3 combines with J gene TRBJ1-2, with D uncertain. The CDR3 loop spans 18 amino acids. With 2 bases removed from V and 2 bases from J, the gap between germline ends came to 21 bases. CDR1 and CDR2 (germline): MNHEY, SVGEGT. The CDR3 here is CASSYRADGKLTNYGYTF. In nucleotides, the CDR3 is TGTGCCAGCAGTTACAGGGCGGACGGGAAGTTAACCAACTATGGCTACACCTTC.

This clonotype was recorded at least ten times. V is TRBV12-3 or TRBV12-4 and J is TRBJ1-1; 8 bases are a match to TRBD1. Trimming took 5 bases from V and 8 from J; bases not matched to a gene: 10. The CDR3 covers 14 residues. In DNA form, the CDR3 reads TGTGCCAGCAGTCGACAGGGGACGGGAGGAGAAGCTTTCTTT. Protein sequence: CASSRQGTGGEAFF.

This clonotype occurred many times. The genes are TRBV11-2 and TRBJ1-1; D unresolved. The germline V gene has CDR1 SGHAT and CDR2 FQNNGV. The CDR3 has 15 amino acids. Between the trimmed V and J ends, which lost 2 bases and 0 bases, there was a span of 10 bases. The CDR3 is CASSLRPRMNTEAFF. The CDR3 DNA is TGTGCCAGCAGCTTAAGGCCCAGGATGAACACTGAAGCTTTCTTT.

The V and J genes are TRBV5-1 and TRBJ2-7, with TRBD1 matching over 9 bases. J lost 3 bases, V lost 4 bases, and 5 bases had no gene match. Germline V gene sequence: CDR1 SGHRS, CDR2 YFSETQ. CDR3 length equals 14 residues. The CDR3 nucleotides read TGCGCCAGCAGCCCACAGGGGGCGGACTACGAGCAGTACTTC. This gives the protein CASSPQGADYEQYF.

This clonotype was counted many times. The CDR3 DNA reads TGTGCCAGCAGCAAACTCTGGGGCGACTATGGCTACACCTTC. It specifies CASSKLWGDYGYTF. The rearrangement joins TRBV7-8 to TRBJ1-2; D might be TRBD1 (5 bases). CDR1 SGHVS and CDR2 FQNEAQ come from the germline V gene. Trimming removed 5 bases at V and 3 bases at J, with 13 bases between. This CDR3 has 14 residues. Full variable domain (remainder filled in from reference TRBV7-8 and TRBJ1-2): GAGVSQSPRYKVAKRGQDVALRCDPISGHVSLFWYQQALGQGPEFLTYFQNEAQLDKSGLPSDRFFAERPEGSVSTLKIQRTQQEDSAVYLCASSKLWGDYGYTFGSGTRLTVV.

This clonotype was seen at least ten times. The gene calls are TRBV19 and TRBJ2-4; D perhaps matches TRBD1 (6 bases). The CDR3 totals 17 residues. V lost 6 bases and J lost 0, with 18 bases in between. Germline CDR1 reads LNHDA; CDR2 reads SQIVND (reference sequence). CDR3 DNA: TGTGCCAGTAGAGGAGTCTCAGGGGTGGCAGCCAAAAACATTCAGTACTTC. Translating it yields CASRGVSGVAAKNIQYF.

This clonotype has ten or more counts. The V call is TRBV20-1, the J call TRBJ2-2; 10 bases line up with TRBD2. V trimming: 0 bases; J trimming: 16 bases; junction bases outside the gene matches: 5. This CDR3 is built from 12 residues. Per germline, CDR1 DFQATT and CDR2 SNEGSKA (reference sequence). CDR3 nucleotides: TGCAGTGCTAGAGATCTAGCGGGAGCCGGGTTTTTT. Protein: CSARDLAGAGFF.

There are a few counts of this clonotype. The chain joins TRBV11-2 to TRBJ1-2, with no clear D. Looked up from germline, CDR1 is SGHAT and CDR2 is FQNNGV. The CDR3 sequence is 14 residues long. V was shortened by 4 bases and J by 3 bases, with 12 bases between the two germline ends. In DNA, the CDR3 is TGTGCCAGCAGCTCCGAGGACGGATACTATGGCTACACCTTC. Translation: CASSSEDGYYGYTF.

Written as DNA, the CDR3 is TGTGCCAGTAGTATACAGGGAGTGTACACTGAAGCTTTCTTT. This translates into CASSIQGVYTEAFF. The chain carries TRBV7-3 and TRBJ1-1, with D perhaps matching TRBD1 (6 bases). This CDR3 contains 14 residues. The V and J ends lost 9 bases and 3 bases respectively, with 17 bases between them. The V gene's germline CDR1 is SGHTA and CDR2 FQGTGA.

The sample holds many counts of this clonotype. This rearrangement joins TRBV11-1 to TRBJ2-7, with TRBD1 identical over 12 bases. The V segment lost 2 bases and the J segment 1 base; nucleotides outside the gene matches: 3. The CDR3 extends over 16 amino acids. The germline gives CDR1 SGHAT, CDR2 FQDESV (reference sequence). CDR3 DNA: TGTGCCAGCAGCTTATCGGGACAGGGGGCTTCCTACGAGCAGTACTTC. It specifies CASSLSGQGASYEQYF.

This clonotype was seen at least ten times. This chain connects TRBV12-3 or TRBV12-4 to TRBJ2-3; D is uncertain. Trimming shortened V by 4 bases and J by 2 bases, and 13 bases separated the two germline ends. This CDR3 region has 15 residues. CDR3 nucleotide sequence: TGTGCCAGCAGTTCACAAGCCGAAGTCACAGATACGCAGTATTTT. Amino acids: CASSSQAEVTDTQYF.

In its sample, this clonotype was seen many times. The chain couples TRBV28 to TRBJ1-2; D may be TRBD1 (6 bases). CDR1 is MDHEN, CDR2 SYDVKM, per germline. The V end lost 1 base, the J end lost 2 bases, and 17 bases lay between the germline ends. The CDR3 covers 17 residues. The CDR3 DNA reads TGTGCCAGCAGTTTATTCCCCACAGGGTTCGGGAACTATGGCTACACCTTC. Residues: CASSLFPTGFGNYGYTF.